The following is a T cell receptor beta chain sequence with its context. V lost 5 bases, J lost 4 bases, and 14 bases stayed unmatched. CDR1 and CDR2 from the germline V gene are SGHAT and FQNNGV. The CDR3 is made up of 17 amino acids. Study processing details: How many nucleated cells were present was estimated from reference gene primer amplification. Measured with immunoSEQ multiplex PCR; TCRdb has only the in-frame clones, and not every one. V, J and clone size reflect that table, while D and trimming were determined from the DNA. The data contain fewer than 250,000 clones, approximately 85% of them singletons. These data belong to a study of blood T cell repertoires in COVID-19. Study-wide context: COVID-19 samples collected from the United States, Italy and Spain covered acute and convalescent phases.

This receptor was identified in a man aged 35-49 years with acute or convalescent COVID-19. The sequenced material came from peripheral blood. The chain employs TRBV11-2 and TRBJ2-3, with 8 bases identical to TRBD2. CDR3 protein: CASSPRGAGGIADTQYF. The CDR3, as DNA: TGTGCCAGCAGCCCTAGGGGGGCGGGGGGCATAGCAGATACGCAGTATTTT.